Listed below are T cell receptor beta chains from one sample, sequenced in a study of OX40 agonist ivuxolimab in advanced cancers. The repertoire was sequenced with immunoSEQ multiplex PCR; TCRdb's copy has only in-frame clones and lacks some. The top ten hold 0.67% of the sample, which has about 64,000 clones, about 85% seen once. Sequenced material: CD4+ or CD8+ T cells sorted from blood, taken in a trial of the OX40 agonist ivuxolimab. The receptors shown here come from an adult with an advanced solid tumor such as melanoma, head and neck, liver or kidney cancer. The CDR3 runs from the conserved cysteine through the conserved F or W. Each record gives: D gene, clone size, V gene, J gene, CDR3 protein, CDR3 DNA. The D gene is left open where the match is weak. Size is omitted from some rows. Given values are once, few, many or a class for expanded clones.

d_gene: NA
abundance: NA
v_gene: TRBV28
j_gene: TRBJ1-2
CDR3aa: CASSWGVGYGYTF
CDR3nt: TGTGCCAGCAGTTGGGGGGTTGGCTATGGCTACACCTTC

d_gene: TRBD1
abundance: NA
v_gene: TRBV5-4
j_gene: TRBJ2-7
CDR3aa: CASSLRDRQGYEQYF
CDR3nt: TGTGCCAGCAGCTTACGGGACAGGCAAGGCTACGAGCAGTACTTC

d_gene: NA
abundance: NA
v_gene: TRBV19
j_gene: TRBJ1-1
CDR3aa: CASSIVPAGMAEAFF
CDR3nt: TGTGCCAGTAGTATTGTGCCTGCGGGAATGGCTGAAGCTTTCTTT

d_gene: NA
abundance: NA
v_gene: TRBV6-1
j_gene: TRBJ1-1
CDR3aa: CASSDLEMNTEAFF
CDR3nt: TGTGCCAGCAGTGATTTGGAAATGAACACTGAAGCTTTCTTT

d_gene: TRBD1
abundance: NA
v_gene: TRBV7-2
j_gene: TRBJ2-7
CDR3aa: CASSLTGTGASYEQYF
CDR3nt: TGTGCCAGCAGCTTAACCGGGACAGGGGCCTCCTACGAGCAGTACTTC

d_gene: TRBD1
abundance: NA
v_gene: TRBV10-3
j_gene: TRBJ1-1
CDR3aa: CAISDRDDTEAFF
CDR3nt: TGTGCCATCAGCGACAGGGATGACACTGAAGCTTTCTTT

d_gene: NA
abundance: NA
v_gene: TRBV6-6
j_gene: TRBJ2-1
CDR3aa: CASIQQNFRGGQFF
CDR3nt: TGTGCCAGCATCCAACAGAATTTTAGGGGGGGGCAGTTCTTC

d_gene: NA
abundance: NA
v_gene: TRBV2
j_gene: TRBJ1-1
CDR3aa: CASSETPSSTEAFF
CDR3nt: TGTGCCAGCAGTGAAACGCCGTCCAGCACTGAAGCTTTCTTT

d_gene: NA
abundance: once
v_gene: TRBV19
j_gene: TRBJ2-7
CDR3aa: CASSKAESEQYF
CDR3nt: TGTGCCAGTAGTAAGGCGGAAAGCGAGCAGTACTTC

d_gene: NA
abundance: once
v_gene: TRBV7-9
j_gene: TRBJ2-3
CDR3aa: CASSLAAFTDTQYF
CDR3nt: TGTGCCAGCAGCTTAGCGGCATTCACAGATACGCAGTATTTT

d_gene: NA
abundance: NA
v_gene: TRBV13
j_gene: TRBJ2-1
CDR3aa: CASSLGVIQGGDEQFF
CDR3nt: TGTGCCAGCAGCTTAGGGGTTATACAGGGCGGGGATGAGCAGTTCTTC

d_gene: NA
abundance: NA
v_gene: TRBV28
j_gene: TRBJ1-4
CDR3aa: CASSLQGTREKLFF
CDR3nt: TGTGCCAGCAGTCTACAGGGCACTCGGGAAAAACTGTTTTTT

d_gene: NA
abundance: NA
v_gene: TRBV11-2
j_gene: TRBJ2-7
CDR3aa: CASSWAASYEQYF
CDR3nt: TGTGCCAGCAGCTGGGCAGCCTCCTACGAGCAGTACTTC

d_gene: NA
abundance: NA
v_gene: TRBV6-5
j_gene: TRBJ1-2
CDR3aa: CASSPDRRGGGYTF
CDR3nt: TGTGCCAGCAGTCCCGACAGGCGGGGCGGAGGCTACACCTTC

d_gene: TRBD2
abundance: NA
v_gene: TRBV15
j_gene: TRBJ2-1
CDR3aa: CACGRGYNEQFF
CDR3nt: TGTGCCTGCGGGAGGGGATACAATGAGCAGTTCTTC

d_gene: NA
abundance: NA
v_gene: TRBV9
j_gene: TRBJ1-4
CDR3aa: CASSVGPEVREKLFF
CDR3nt: TGTGCCAGCAGCGTAGGGCCGGAGGTGAGGGAAAAACTGTTTTTT

d_gene: NA
abundance: NA
v_gene: TRBV5-4
j_gene: TRBJ2-3
CDR3aa: CASSTGQPSTDTQYF
CDR3nt: TGTGCCAGCAGCACCGGACAGCCTAGCACAGATACGCAGTATTTT

d_gene: TRBD1
abundance: NA
v_gene: TRBV18
j_gene: TRBJ2-7
CDR3aa: CASSPTGTGFFEQYF
CDR3nt: TGTGCCAGCTCACCAACCGGGACAGGGTTTTTCGAGCAGTACTTC

d_gene: NA
abundance: NA
v_gene: TRBV6-5
j_gene: TRBJ1-2
CDR3aa: CASSYSKSWTAGYTF
CDR3nt: TGTGCCAGCAGTTACTCGAAGTCATGGACTGCTGGCTACACCTTC

d_gene: NA
abundance: few
v_gene: TRBV18
j_gene: TRBJ1-5
CDR3aa: CASSPSGGWQPQHF
CDR3nt: TGTGCCAGCTCACCGAGCGGGGGCTGGCAGCCCCAGCATTTT

d_gene: NA
abundance: few
v_gene: TRBV6-4
j_gene: TRBJ1-1
CDR3aa: CASSRDEDTEAFF
CDR3nt: TGTGCCAGCAGCAGGGATGAGGACACTGAAGCTTTCTTT

d_gene: TRBD1
abundance: NA
v_gene: TRBV9
j_gene: TRBJ2-2
CDR3aa: CASSVVGAGGAGELFF
CDR3nt: TGTGCCAGCAGCGTAGTAGGGGCAGGGGGAGCCGGGGAGCTGTTTTTT

d_gene: TRBD2
abundance: NA
v_gene: TRBV27
j_gene: TRBJ2-7
CDR3aa: CASSLSWEGEQYF
CDR3nt: TGTGCCAGCAGTTTGTCCTGGGAGGGGGAGCAGTACTTC

d_gene: NA
abundance: once
v_gene: TRBV6-5
j_gene: TRBJ1-1
CDR3aa: CASCPLGASTEAFF
CDR3nt: TGTGCCAGCTGCCCTTTGGGGGCGAGCACTGAAGCTTTCTTT

d_gene: NA
abundance: NA
v_gene: TRBV5-6
j_gene: TRBJ1-1
CDR3aa: CASSFKNTEAFF
CDR3nt: TGTGCCAGCAGCTTCAAGAACACTGAAGCTTTCTTT

d_gene: NA
abundance: once
v_gene: TRBV7-2
j_gene: TRBJ1-5
CDR3aa: CASSLQGTQPQHF
CDR3nt: TGTGCCAGCAGCTTACAGGGTACTCAGCCCCAGCATTTT

d_gene: TRBD1
abundance: NA
v_gene: TRBV7-9
j_gene: TRBJ1-4
CDR3aa: CASSRAGQGNEKLFF
CDR3nt: TGTGCCAGCAGCCGAGCGGGACAGGGGAATGAAAAACTGTTTTTT

d_gene: NA
abundance: NA
v_gene: TRBV10-3
j_gene: TRBJ1-3
CDR3aa: CATTLLEGDGNTIYF
CDR3nt: TGTGCCACCACCTTATTAGAGGGAGATGGAAACACCATATATTTT

d_gene: NA
abundance: NA
v_gene: TRBV19
j_gene: TRBJ2-1
CDR3aa: CASSIGGLSSYNEQFF
CDR3nt: TGTGCCAGTAGTATAGGTGGCCTGAGCTCCTACAATGAGCAGTTCTTC

d_gene: NA
abundance: NA
v_gene: TRBV18
j_gene: TRBJ2-7
CDR3aa: CASSPRDTYEQYF
CDR3nt: TGTGCCAGCTCACCCCGGGACACCTACGAGCAGTACTTC

d_gene: TRBD2
abundance: NA
v_gene: TRBV6-1
j_gene: TRBJ2-1
CDR3aa: CAGAGREGPRNEQFF
CDR3nt: TGTGCCGGGGCCGGGCGGGAGGGCCCTCGCAATGAGCAGTTCTTC

d_gene: NA
abundance: few
v_gene: TRBV10-1
j_gene: TRBJ2-7
CDR3aa: CASSESGSSLQYF
CDR3nt: TGCGCCAGCAGTGAGTCCGGCAGCTCTCTACAGTACTTC

d_gene: TRBD2
abundance: once
v_gene: TRBV27
j_gene: TRBJ2-7
CDR3aa: CASFSGSSYEQYF
CDR3nt: TGTGCCAGCTTTAGCGGGAGCTCCTACGAGCAGTACTTC

d_gene: TRBD2
abundance: NA
v_gene: TRBV30
j_gene: TRBJ2-3
CDR3aa: CAWSALAGGWDTQYF
CDR3nt: TGTGCCTGGAGCGCACTAGCGGGAGGATGGGATACGCAGTATTTT

d_gene: NA
abundance: NA
v_gene: TRBV5-4
j_gene: TRBJ1-2
CDR3aa: CASSLDSNIYGYTF
CDR3nt: TGTGCCAGCAGCTTGGACAGTAATATCTATGGCTACACCTTC

d_gene: NA
abundance: NA
v_gene: TRBV20-1
j_gene: TRBJ2-3
CDR3aa: CSVATDTQYF
CDR3nt: TGCAGTGTTGCAACAGATACGCAGTATTTT

d_gene: NA
abundance: once
v_gene: TRBV5-1
j_gene: TRBJ2-2
CDR3aa: CASSPPGTNTGELFF
CDR3nt: TGCGCCAGCAGCCCCCCCGGGACAAACACCGGGGAGCTGTTTTTT

d_gene: NA
abundance: NA
v_gene: TRBV6-1
j_gene: TRBJ2-7
CDR3aa: CASTPNLVSTEQYF
CDR3nt: TGTGCCAGCACCCCTAACCTAGTATCCACCGAGCAGTACTTC

d_gene: TRBD1
abundance: NA
v_gene: TRBV4-1
j_gene: TRBJ2-4
CDR3aa: CASSQTDRDRKNIQYF
CDR3nt: TGCGCCAGCAGCCAAACGGACAGGGACAGGAAAAACATTCAGTACTTC

d_gene: NA
abundance: NA
v_gene: TRBV2
j_gene: TRBJ2-5
CDR3aa: CASSPFKAEQTQYF
CDR3nt: TGTGCCAGCAGTCCCTTTAAGGCAGAGCAGACCCAGTACTTC

d_gene: NA
abundance: NA
v_gene: TRBV7-3
j_gene: TRBJ2-3
CDR3aa: CASSVQATDTQYF
CDR3nt: TGTGCCAGCAGCGTACAGGCCACAGATACGCAGTATTTT

d_gene: NA
abundance: NA
v_gene: TRBV4-1
j_gene: TRBJ2-1
CDR3aa: CASSQDLANSYNEQFF
CDR3nt: TGCGCCAGCAGCCAAGATCTAGCCAACTCCTACAATGAGCAGTTCTTC